The clone carrying this T cell receptor beta chain has only a few counts. Authors' data handling: Using reference gene primer amplification, nucleated cell counts were estimated. TCRdb keeps only in-frame clones here, not all; method: immunoSEQ multiplex PCR. The V and J calls and clone size were taken over from that table, and D and trimming were inferred from the DNA. The sample lists approximately 97,000 clones, around nine tenths occurring once. The CDR3 runs to 13 residues. V dropped 1 base and J dropped 4; count of bases not matched to a gene: 1. Germline V gives CDR1 KGHSH, CDR2 LQKENI. This record comes from a study of blood T cell repertoires in COVID-19. Study at large: Both acute and convalescent COVID-19 samples were obtained from the United States, Italy and Spain. The analysed material was cDNA or gDNA that came from T cells, B-cell-depleted T cells, or PBMCs.

J is TRBJ2-7 and V is TRBV18; 7 bases are a match to TRBD2. The specimen sequenced was peripheral blood. This clonotype was obtained from a man between 60 and 70 years old with acute or convalescent COVID-19. CDR3 loop: CASSPRGLYEQYV. CDR3 DNA: TGTGCCAGCTCACCACGGGGACTATACGAGCAGTACGTC.